Presented here are 20 T cell receptor beta chains from one specimen sequenced in a study of blood T cell repertoires in COVID-19. Assay used: immunoSEQ multiplex PCR; TCRdb lists only in-frame clones, some missing. The sample consists of 150,000 to 200,000 clones, 80% to 90% of them appearing once. Material for sequencing was PBMCs or T cells enriched from blood (not recorded which). Receptor source: a woman under 30 who had recovered from COVID-19.

V gene TRBV9 combines with J gene TRBJ1-3; 9 bases agree with TRBD1. CDR1 and CDR2 from the germline V gene are SGDLS and YYNGEE. This CDR3 comprises 17 residues. V shed 0 bases, J shed 0 bases, and the junction held 4 bases outside the gene matches. CDR3 coding DNA: TGTGCCAGCAGCGTAGAGGGACAGGGAATCTCTGGAAACACCATATATTTT. Encoded protein: CASSVEGQGISGNTIYF.

This chain connects TRBV28 to TRBJ2-7; no clear D. CDR3 length: 11 amino acids. Trimming removed 8 bases at V and 3 bases at J, with 8 bases between. Germline CDR1 is MDHEN and CDR2 is SYDVKM. The DNA for the CDR3 is TGTGCCAGCGGGCGCAACTACGAGCAGTACTTC. This gives the protein CASGRNYEQYF.

The chain has TRBV30 and TRBJ1-2; TRBD1 might be the D (6 bases). Germline V gene data show CDR1 as GTSNPN and CDR2 as SVGIG (reference sequence). This CDR3 is 13 amino acids long. Trimming removed 1 base from V and 8 bases from J, with 14 bases in between. CDR3 sequence: CAWSATGGAGYTF. CDR3 DNA: TGTGCCTGGAGTGCCACTGGGGGCGCGGGCTACACCTTC. Complete variable domain (other parts from reference TRBV30 and TRBJ1-2): SQTIHQWPATLVQPVGSPLSLECTVEGTSNPNLYWYRQAAGRGLQLLFYSVGIGQISSEVPQNLSASRPQDRQFILSSKKLLLSDSGFYLCAWSATGGAGYTFGSGTRLTVV.

The V and J genes are TRBV9 and TRBJ1-5, with D perhaps TRBD1 (5 bases). Germline loops: CDR1 SGDLS, CDR2 YYNGEE. V shed 0 bases and J shed 6 bases, with 13 bases lying between them. CDR3 length: 15 residues. The CDR3 DNA is TGTGCCAGCAGCGTAGGCCAGGGCTTGGGTCAGCCCCAGCATTTT. As protein: CASSVGQGLGQPQHF.

The chain carries TRBV3-1 (or the pseudogene TRBV3-2) and TRBJ2-3, with TRBD2 matching 7 bases. The CDR3 spans 14 residues. CDR1 and CDR2 (germline): LGHDT, YNNKEL (reference sequence). The ends lost 8 bases at V and 2 bases at J; junction bases unmatched: 7. DNA for the CDR3: TGTGCCAGCGACGGGGGGTTGAACACAGATACGCAGTATTTT. It is translated as CASDGGLNTDTQYF.

The V gene is TRBV19, the J gene TRBJ1-2, with 8 nucleotides matching TRBD1. Germline V gene lookup returns CDR1 LNHDA and CDR2 SQIVND (reference sequence). The CDR3 extends over 11 amino acids. Trimming removed 8 bases from V and 5 bases from J; junction bases left unmatched: 1. CDR3 DNA: TGTGCCAGTTGGACAGGGTATGGCTACACCTTC. Protein sequence: CASWTGYGYTF.

The gene calls are TRBV2 and TRBJ2-1, with TRBD2 identical over 7 bases. The CDR3 extends over 16 amino acids. The junction had 11 bases not matched to a gene; V was cut back by 3 bases and J by 6 bases. Germline V lookup: CDR1 SNHLY, CDR2 FYNNEI. CDR3 amino acids: CASSDPVGEGSNEQFF. The DNA for the CDR3 is TGTGCCAGCAGTGACCCTGTGGGGGAGGGAAGCAATGAGCAGTTCTTC.

The CDR3 region has the DNA TGTGCCAGCAGTTGCCACCCGGGACAGGGTTACAATGAGCAGTTCTTC. Protein: CASSCHPGQGYNEQFF. This rearrangement joins TRBV6-8 to TRBJ2-1; 9 bases are a match to TRBD1. The germline CDR1 and CDR2 sequences are MNHGY and SAAAGT. V trimming: 4 bases; J trimming: 4 bases; junction bases outside the gene matches: 8. CDR3 length: 16 amino acids.

The J gene is TRBJ2-5, the V gene TRBV12-3 or TRBV12-4; D may be TRBD2 (7 bases). The V end lost 6 bases, the J end lost 5 bases, and 13 bases lay between the germline ends. This CDR3 spans 13 amino acids. The CDR3 nucleotides read TGTGCCAGCAGCGGGGGGCCATACGAGACCCAGTACTTC. Translated: CASSGGPYETQYF.

The V call is TRBV19, the J call TRBJ1-1; D is undetermined. Germline values: CDR1 LNHDA, CDR2 SQIVND (reference sequence). The CDR3 contains 13 residues. The V gene lost 6 bases and the J gene lost 4 bases, with 12 bases spanning the gap. The CDR3, as DNA: TGTGCCAGTAGGCCGGGATTGGGCACTGAAGCTTTCTTT. Its protein is CASRPGLGTEAFF.

In its sample, this clone was seen a few times. The chain has TRBV5-1 and TRBJ2-1, with 11 nucleotides matching TRBD2. Germline-derived CDR1 and CDR2 are SGHRS and YFSETQ. The CDR3 spans 17 residues. The V segment lost 4 bases and the J segment 2 bases; nucleotides outside the gene matches: 8. The CDR3 reads CASSQTVSGGAYNEQFF. The CDR3 bases are TGCGCCAGCAGCCAGACCGTTAGCGGGGGGGCCTACAATGAGCAGTTCTTC.

In its sample, this clone was seen a few times. The chain couples TRBV18 to TRBJ1-1; D gene unclear. Trimming stripped 6 bases from V and 3 bases from J, with 14 bases between. The CDR3 has 14 residues. Germline V gene lookup returns CDR1 KGHSH and CDR2 LQKENI. CDR3 residues: CASSGENAYTEAFF. The CDR3 DNA follows: TGTGCCAGCTCCGGGGAAAACGCCTACACTGAAGCTTTCTTT.

This clone was counted once. The CDR3 sequence is CASSRGGPNQPQHF. The CDR3 DNA sequence: TGCGCCAGCAGTCGAGGAGGTCCAAATCAGCCCCAGCATTTT. The chain recombines TRBV10-2 with TRBJ1-5; D call uncertain. The V end was cut by 5 bases, the J end by 4 bases, with 12 bases between. This CDR3 contains 14 residues. Germline V lookup: CDR1 WSHSY, CDR2 SAAADI.

The genes are TRBV29-1 and TRBJ1-3, with unresolved D. The CDR3 totals 12 residues. Germline lookup yields CDR1 SQVTM and CDR2 ANQGSEA. Trimming left V 4 bases short and J 4 bases short, with 8 bases between. The DNA for the CDR3 is TGCAGCGTTGTATTCCCGGGAAACACCATATATTTT. This gives the protein CSVVFPGNTIYF.

The chain combines TRBV10-1 with TRBJ2-2; 8 bases align to TRBD1. The CDR3 runs to 16 residues. With 2 bases clipped from V and 7 bases from J, the junction kept 9 bases outside the gene matches. The germline CDR1 and CDR2 sequences are WNHNN and SYGVQD (reference sequence). As DNA, the CDR3 is TGCGCCAGCAGTGAGAATTTGGCAGGGGGCTACGGGGAGCTGTTTTTT. This translates into CASSENLAGGYGELFF.

This chain uses TRBV19 with TRBJ2-1, with D possibly TRBD1 on 6 matching bases. The CDR3 extends over 15 amino acids. Germline CDR1 reads LNHDA; CDR2 reads SQIVND (reference sequence). Between the trimmed V and J ends, which lost 0 bases and 4 bases, there was a span of 10 bases. Here the CDR3 DNA reads TGTGCCAGTAGTATAGAGGGACAAACTTACAATGAGCAGTTCTTC. Amino acid sequence: CASSIEGQTYNEQFF.

This chain links TRBV28 with TRBJ1-1, with a weak D call TRBD1 (5 bases). V lost 10 bases, J lost 0 bases, and 12 bases lay in between. The CDR3 runs to 13 residues. Germline V CDR1 and CDR2: MDHEN, SYDVKM. The CDR3 DNA reads TGTGCCACCGTGGGGCTGATGAACACTGAAGCTTTCTTT. It translates to CATVGLMNTEAFF.

This chain uses TRBV9 with TRBJ1-1; the match to TRBD1 covers 7 bases. Germline lookup yields CDR1 SGDLS and CDR2 YYNGEE. The length of the CDR3 is 14 residues. The ends lost 3 bases at V and 4 bases at J; junction bases unmatched: 6. Here the CDR3 DNA reads TGTGCCAGCAGCGCGGGACAGTGGGGCACTGAAGCTTTCTTT. This translates into CASSAGQWGTEAFF.

V is TRBV28 and J is TRBJ2-5, with 9 positions matching TRBD1. V lost 3 bases, J lost 5 bases, and 7 bases stayed unmatched. Germline V gene lookup returns CDR1 MDHEN and CDR2 SYDVKM. The CDR3 totals 15 residues. The CDR3: CASSLLTGGSETQYF. As DNA, the CDR3 is TGTGCCAGCAGTTTGCTGACAGGGGGTAGTGAGACCCAGTACTTC.

The V call is TRBV4-3, the J call TRBJ2-6, with D tentatively TRBD1 (6 bases). CDR1 is LGHNA, CDR2 YSLEER, per germline. The CDR3 consists of 18 residues. V dropped 2 bases and J dropped 1 base, with 15 bases sitting between them. The CDR3 DNA follows: TGCGCCAGCAGCCAACCGACAGGAATCTCTTCTGGGGCCAACGTCCTGACTTTC. Amino acid sequence: CASSQPTGISSGANVLTF.